Sequencing of this T cell receptor (beta chain) was carried out in a study of cytomegalovirus exposure and HLA in healthy donors. Deletions cut 0 bases from V and 2 bases from J, with 6 bases between. Germline V lookup: CDR1 SGHRS, CDR2 YFSETQ. The CDR3 runs to 14 residues. PCR amplification relied on 60 Vbeta primers (plus 13 Jbeta primers). Per the original methods: An analysis that came later counted 80 million or so unique TCR beta chains, 10 million to 11 million shared. The repertoire was sequenced with immunoSEQ multiplex PCR; TCRdb's copy has only in-frame clones and lacks some. The V and J calls and clone size were taken over from that table, and D and trimming were inferred from the DNA. The table records more than 150,000 clones, around 84% of them present only once. General study findings and limits: Sequence variants that were highly shared formed a cluster that was likely a sequencing artifact. It was about 150 TCR beta chains that were listed as cytomegalovirus-associated.

As concerns this clone: Its antigen is currently unknown.

The rearrangement uses TRBV5-1 and TRBJ2-1; D possibly corresponds to TRBD1 (6 bases). The sequenced sample consisted of PBMCs. The source of this sequence is a woman aged 45 to 65 in good health and CMV-seropositive. CDR3 sequence reads: CASSLGTAYNEQFF. DNA of the CDR3: TGCGCCAGCAGCTTGGGGACAGCCTACAATGAGCAGTTCTTC.